This T cell receptor beta chain was identified during a study of shared clonotypes between healthy human individuals. Germline V gene sequence: CDR1 LGHNA, CDR2 YNFKEQ. V shed 3 bases and J 5 bases; nucleotides not matched to a gene: 10. There are 16 residues in the CDR3. Sequencing used immunoSEQ multiplex PCR; TCRdb keeps in-frame clones, though not all of them. The data show some 2 million clones, over 85% seen once. This chain joins TRBV4-2 and TRBJ2-5, with 9 nucleotides matching TRBD1. The sample comprised naive CD4+ T cells sorted from blood. Subset given: CD45RA+ positively selected. The receptor was derived from a man younger than 35 in good health. CDR3 DNA sequence: TGTGCCAGCAGCCACCTTCCGGGACAGGGTGGGGAGACCCAGTACTTC. It encodes CASSHLPGQGGETQYF.